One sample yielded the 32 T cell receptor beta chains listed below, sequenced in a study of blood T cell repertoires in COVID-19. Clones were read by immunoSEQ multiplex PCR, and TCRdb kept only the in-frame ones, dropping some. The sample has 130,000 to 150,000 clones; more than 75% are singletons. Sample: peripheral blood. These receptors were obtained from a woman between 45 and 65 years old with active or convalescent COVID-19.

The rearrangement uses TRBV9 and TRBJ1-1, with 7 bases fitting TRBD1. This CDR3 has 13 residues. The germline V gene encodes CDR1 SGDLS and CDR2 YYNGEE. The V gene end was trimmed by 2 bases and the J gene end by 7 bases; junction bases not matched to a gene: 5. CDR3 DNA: TGTGCCAGCAGCGTCCGACAGGGCGGTGAAGCTTTCTTT. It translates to CASSVRQGGEAFF.

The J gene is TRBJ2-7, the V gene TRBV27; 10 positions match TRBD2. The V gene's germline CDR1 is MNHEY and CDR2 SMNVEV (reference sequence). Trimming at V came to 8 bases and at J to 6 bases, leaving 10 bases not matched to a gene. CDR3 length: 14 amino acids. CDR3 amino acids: CASGPSGSTTEQYF. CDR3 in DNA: TGTGCCAGCGGCCCTAGCGGGAGCACGACCGAGCAGTACTTC.

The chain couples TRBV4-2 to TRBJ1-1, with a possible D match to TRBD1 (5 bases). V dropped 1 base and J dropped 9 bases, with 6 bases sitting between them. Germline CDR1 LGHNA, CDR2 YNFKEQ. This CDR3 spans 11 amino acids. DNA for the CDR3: TGTGCCAGCAGCCAAGGGGGCAAAGCTTTCTTT. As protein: CASSQGGKAFF.

In DNA form, the CDR3 reads TGTGCCAGCAGCTTGGGCCCCCCTGGCGGGGGGGCCGACGAGCAGTACTTC. It translates to CASSLGPPGGGADEQYF. The chain is built from TRBV11-2 and TRBJ2-7; TRBD2 agrees at 9 bases. This CDR3 contains 17 residues. V trimming: 3 bases; J trimming: 5 bases; junction bases outside the gene matches: 14. Germline V gives CDR1 SGHAT, CDR2 FQNNGV.

The CDR3 DNA sequence: TGTGCCAGCAGTGCCCAGGACAGGACTACTATCTCCTACAATGAGCAGTTCTTC. Translating gives CASSAQDRTTISYNEQFF. V and J are TRBV2 and TRBJ2-1; D is perhaps TRBD1 (7 bases). The germline gives CDR1 SNHLY, CDR2 FYNNEI. V was clipped by 4 bases and J by 0 bases, with 19 bases between them. The CDR3 covers 18 residues.

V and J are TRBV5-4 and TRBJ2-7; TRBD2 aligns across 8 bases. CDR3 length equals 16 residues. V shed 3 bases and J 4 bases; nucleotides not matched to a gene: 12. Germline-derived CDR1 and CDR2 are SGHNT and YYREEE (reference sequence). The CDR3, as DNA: TGTGCCAGCAGCTCGGGAACTAGCGGCGGCCCTTACGAGCAGTACTTC. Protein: CASSSGTSGGPYEQYF. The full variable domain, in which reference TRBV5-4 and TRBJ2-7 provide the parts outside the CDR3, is ETGVTQSPTHLIKTRGQQVTLRCSSQSGHNTVSWYQQALGQGPQFIFQYYREEENGRGNFPPRFSGLQFPNYSSELNVNALELDDSALYLCASSSGTSGGPYEQYFGPGTRLTVT.

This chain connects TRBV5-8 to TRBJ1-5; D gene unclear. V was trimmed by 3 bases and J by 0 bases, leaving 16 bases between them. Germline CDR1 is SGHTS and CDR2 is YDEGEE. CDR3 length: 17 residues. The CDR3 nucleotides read TGTGCCAGCAGCTCACCCTTTCGACGGGATAGCAATCAGCCCCAGCATTTT. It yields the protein CASSSPFRRDSNQPQHF.

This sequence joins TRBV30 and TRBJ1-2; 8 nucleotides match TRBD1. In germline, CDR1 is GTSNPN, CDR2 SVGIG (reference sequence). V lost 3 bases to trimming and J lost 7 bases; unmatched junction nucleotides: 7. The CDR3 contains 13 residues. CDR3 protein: CAWRSSDRAGYTF. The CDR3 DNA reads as TGTGCCTGGAGGTCCTCGGACAGGGCTGGCTACACCTTC.

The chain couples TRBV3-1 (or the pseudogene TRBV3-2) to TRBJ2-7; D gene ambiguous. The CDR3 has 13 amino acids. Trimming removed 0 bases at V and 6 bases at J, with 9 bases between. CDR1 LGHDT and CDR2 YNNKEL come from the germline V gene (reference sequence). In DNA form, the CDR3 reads TGTGCCAGCAGCCAAGATCGATGGGCCGAGCAGTACTTC. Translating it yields CASSQDRWAEQYF.

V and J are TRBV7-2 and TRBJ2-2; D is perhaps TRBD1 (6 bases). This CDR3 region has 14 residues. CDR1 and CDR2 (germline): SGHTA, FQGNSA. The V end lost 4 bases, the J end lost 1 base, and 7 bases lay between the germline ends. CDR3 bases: TGTGCCAGCAGCTCACAGGGGAACACCGGGGAGCTGTTTTTT. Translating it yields CASSSQGNTGELFF.

The CDR3: CASSPGLARETQYF. The CDR3 nucleotides are TGCGCCAGCAGCCCCGGACTAGCCCGGGAGACCCAGTACTTC. V and J are TRBV5-1 and TRBJ2-5, with TRBD2 matching 8 bases. The CDR3 totals 14 residues. The V and J ends lost 4 bases and 5 bases, in that order; junction bases with no gene match: 7. From germline, CDR1 is SGHRS and CDR2 YFSETQ.

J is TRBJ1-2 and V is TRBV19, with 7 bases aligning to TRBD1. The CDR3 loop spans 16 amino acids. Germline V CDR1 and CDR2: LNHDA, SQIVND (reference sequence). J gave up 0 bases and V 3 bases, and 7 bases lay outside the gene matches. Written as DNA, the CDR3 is TGTGCCAGTAGTATCCCCGGGACAGCAACTAACTATGGCTACACCTTC. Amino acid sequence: CASSIPGTATNYGYTF.

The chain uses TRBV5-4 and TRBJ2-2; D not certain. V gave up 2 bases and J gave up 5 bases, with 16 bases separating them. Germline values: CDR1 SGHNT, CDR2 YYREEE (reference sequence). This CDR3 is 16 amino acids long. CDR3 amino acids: CASSFSTTLKTGELFF. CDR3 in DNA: TGTGCCAGCAGCTTCTCGACCACACTAAAAACCGGGGAGCTGTTTTTT.

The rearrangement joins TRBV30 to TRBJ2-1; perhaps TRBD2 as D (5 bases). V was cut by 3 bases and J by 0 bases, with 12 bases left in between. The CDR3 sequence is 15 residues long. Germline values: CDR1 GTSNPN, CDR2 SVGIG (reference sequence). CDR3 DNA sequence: TGTGCCTGGAGAGAGGGATCCAGCTCCTACAATGAGCAGTTCTTC. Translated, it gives CAWREGSSSYNEQFF.

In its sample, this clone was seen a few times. CDR3 in DNA: TGTGCCAGCAGCTTAAGCACAGGGTCCCACGAGCAGTACTTC. It codes for CASSLSTGSHEQYF. The chain recombines TRBV7-3 with TRBJ2-7, with TRBD1 as a possible D gene (6 bases). Trimming cost V 1 base and J 5 bases, with 12 bases left between them. The CDR3 length is 14 residues. Germline lookup yields CDR1 SGHTA and CDR2 FQGTGA.

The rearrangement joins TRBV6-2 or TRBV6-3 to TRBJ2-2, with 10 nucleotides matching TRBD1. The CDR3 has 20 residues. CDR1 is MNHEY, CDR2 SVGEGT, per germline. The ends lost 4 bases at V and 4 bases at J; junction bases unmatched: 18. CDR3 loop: CASSSFRQGATRLGTGELFF. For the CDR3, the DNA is TGTGCCAGCAGTTCGTTCAGACAGGGGGCTACCCGTTTGGGCACCGGGGAGCTGTTTTTT.

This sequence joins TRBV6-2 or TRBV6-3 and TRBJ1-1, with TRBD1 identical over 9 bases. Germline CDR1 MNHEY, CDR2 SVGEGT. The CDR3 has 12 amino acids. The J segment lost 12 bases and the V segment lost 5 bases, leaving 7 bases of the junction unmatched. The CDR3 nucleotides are TGTGCCAGCAGTGATGCCGGGACAGGGACTTTCTTT. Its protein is CASSDAGTGTFF.

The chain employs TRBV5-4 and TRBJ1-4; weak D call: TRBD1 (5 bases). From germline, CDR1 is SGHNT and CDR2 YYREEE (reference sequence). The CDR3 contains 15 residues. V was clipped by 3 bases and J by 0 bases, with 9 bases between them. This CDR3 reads CASSSGGSTNEKLFF. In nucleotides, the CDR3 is TGTGCCAGCAGCTCGGGGGGTTCAACTAATGAAAAACTGTTTTTT.

This chain's CDR3 is CASSLFGTAQETQYF. In DNA, the CDR3 is TGTGCCAGCAGCTTATTCGGGACAGCGCAAGAGACCCAGTACTTC. The J gene is TRBJ2-5, the V gene TRBV7-3, with 7 positions matching TRBD1. V lost 2 bases, J lost 2 bases, and 5 bases stayed unmatched. The CDR3 has 15 residues. Per the germline V gene, CDR1 is SGHTA and CDR2 is FQGTGA.

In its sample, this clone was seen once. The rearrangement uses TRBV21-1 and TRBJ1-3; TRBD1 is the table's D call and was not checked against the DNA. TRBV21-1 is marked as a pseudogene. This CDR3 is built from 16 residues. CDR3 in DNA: TGTGCCAGCAGCAAAGGAATGGCGACAGGGGGAAGAGTGGGGTTTTTT. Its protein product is CASSKGMATGGRVGFF.

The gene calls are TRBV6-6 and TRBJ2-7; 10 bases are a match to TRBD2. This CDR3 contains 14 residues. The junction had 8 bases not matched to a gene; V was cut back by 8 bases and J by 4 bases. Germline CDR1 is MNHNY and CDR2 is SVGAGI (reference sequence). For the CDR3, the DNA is TGTGCCAGCCTCCGGACTAGCGGAAATTACGAGCAGTACTTC. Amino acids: CASLRTSGNYEQYF.

The chain's CDR3 is CASRSGQLYGYTF. CDR3 bases: TGTGCCAGCAGGTCGGGACAGTTATATGGCTACACCTTC. The V gene is TRBV28, the J gene TRBJ1-2; TRBD1 aligns across 7 bases. The CDR3 is 13 residues long. Germline assignment: CDR1 MDHEN and CDR2 SYDVKM. Trimming at V came to 6 bases and at J to 5 bases, leaving 6 bases not matched to a gene.

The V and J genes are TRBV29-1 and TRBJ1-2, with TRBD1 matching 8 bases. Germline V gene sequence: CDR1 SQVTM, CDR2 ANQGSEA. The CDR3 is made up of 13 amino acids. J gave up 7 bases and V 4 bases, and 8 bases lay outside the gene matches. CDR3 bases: TGCAGCGTTGGGAGTGGTGACAGGGGTGGCTACACCTTC. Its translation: CSVGSGDRGGYTF.

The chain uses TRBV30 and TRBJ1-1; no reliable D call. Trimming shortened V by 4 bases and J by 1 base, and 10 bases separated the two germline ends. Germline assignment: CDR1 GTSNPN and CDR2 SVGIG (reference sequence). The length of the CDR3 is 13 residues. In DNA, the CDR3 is TGTGCCTGGAACCGGGAGAAGAACACTGAAGCTTTCTTT. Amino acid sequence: CAWNREKNTEAFF.

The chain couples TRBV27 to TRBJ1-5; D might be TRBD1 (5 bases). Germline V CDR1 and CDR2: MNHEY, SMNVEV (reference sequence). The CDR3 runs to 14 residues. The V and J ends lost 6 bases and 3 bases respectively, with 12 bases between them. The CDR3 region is CASSGTGNNQPQHF. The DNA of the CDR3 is TGTGCCAGCAGCGGGACTGGAAACAATCAGCCCCAGCATTTT.

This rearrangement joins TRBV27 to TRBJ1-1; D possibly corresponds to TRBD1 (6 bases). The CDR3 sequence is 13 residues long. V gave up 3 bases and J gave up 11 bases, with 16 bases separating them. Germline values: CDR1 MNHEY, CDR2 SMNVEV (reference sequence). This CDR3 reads CASSFPDTGIAFF. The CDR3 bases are TGTGCCAGCAGTTTCCCCGATACAGGGATCGCTTTCTTT.

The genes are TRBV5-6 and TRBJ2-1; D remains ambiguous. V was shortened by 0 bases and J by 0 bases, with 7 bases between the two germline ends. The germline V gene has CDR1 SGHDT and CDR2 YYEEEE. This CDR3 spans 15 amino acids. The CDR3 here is CASSLGFGSYNEQFF. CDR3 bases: TGTGCCAGCAGCTTGGGCTTCGGCTCCTACAATGAGCAGTTCTTC.

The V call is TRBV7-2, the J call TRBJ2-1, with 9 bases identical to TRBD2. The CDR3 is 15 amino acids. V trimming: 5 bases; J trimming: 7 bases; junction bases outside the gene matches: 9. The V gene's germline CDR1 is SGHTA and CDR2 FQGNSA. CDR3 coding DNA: TGTGCCAGCAGCCAGACCGCGGGGGGGCCAAATGAGCAGTTCTTC. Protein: CASSQTAGGPNEQFF.

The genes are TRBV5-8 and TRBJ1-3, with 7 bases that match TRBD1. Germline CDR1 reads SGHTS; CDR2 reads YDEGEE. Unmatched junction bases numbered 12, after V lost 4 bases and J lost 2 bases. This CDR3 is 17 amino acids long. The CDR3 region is CASSPQQGHYAGNTIYF. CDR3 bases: TGTGCCAGCAGCCCACAACAGGGGCACTACGCTGGAAACACCATATATTTT. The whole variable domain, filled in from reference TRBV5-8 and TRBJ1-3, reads EAGVTQSPTHLIKTRGQQATLRCSPISGHTSVYWYQQALGLGLQFLLWYDEGEERNRGNFPPRFSGRQFPNYSSELNVNALELEDSALYLCASSPQQGHYAGNTIYFGEGSWLTVV.

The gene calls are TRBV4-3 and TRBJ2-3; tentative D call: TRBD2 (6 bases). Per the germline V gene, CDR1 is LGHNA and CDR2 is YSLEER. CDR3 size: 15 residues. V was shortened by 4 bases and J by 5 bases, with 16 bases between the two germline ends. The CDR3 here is CASSPRGVGGDTQYF. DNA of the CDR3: TGCGCCAGCAGCCCAAGAGGAGTGGGGGGAGATACGCAGTATTTT.

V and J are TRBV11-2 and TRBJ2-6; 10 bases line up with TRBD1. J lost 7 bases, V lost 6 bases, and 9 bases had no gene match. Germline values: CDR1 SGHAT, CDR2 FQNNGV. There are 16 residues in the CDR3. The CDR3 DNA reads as TGTGCCAGCAGGCCGGGACAGGGGACCTCTGCCAACGTCCTGACTTTC. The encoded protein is CASRPGQGTSANVLTF.

Here the CDR3 reads CASSPFYSAGNTIYF. The CDR3 DNA sequence: TGTGCCAGCAGCCCCTTCTACAGTGCTGGAAACACCATATATTTT. This chain connects TRBV5-5 to TRBJ1-3; no definite D call. Germline-derived CDR1 and CDR2 are SGHKS and YYEKEE (reference sequence). The germline V and J ends were trimmed by 4 bases and 2 bases, with 13 bases remaining between them. The CDR3 consists of 15 residues.